Listed below are T cell receptor beta chains from one sample, sequenced in a study of shared clonotypes between healthy human individuals. The protocol was immunoSEQ multiplex PCR, while the TCRdb copy is restricted to in-frame clones and leaves out a portion. The table shows just under 350,000 clones, with roughly 70% occurring only once. The sequenced sample was memory CD4+ T cells sorted from blood. The receptors originated from a man aged 25-40 years in good health. The CDR3 runs from the conserved cysteine through the conserved F or W. Some rows have no size entry. The others give once, few or many, or a class for an expanded clone.

>-|TRBJ2-1|TRBV4-1
CASSQPGIVEQFF
>-|TRBJ2-7|TRBV13
CASSPGTSGAYEQYF
>-|TRBJ2-2|TRBV6-5
CASRMLTGELFF
>many|TRBJ2-7|TRBV10-3
CAMRAASSYEQYF
>-|TRBJ2-1|TRBV9
CASSAGTSASYNEQFF
>-|TRBJ2-5|TRBV7-2
CASSSGLKETQYF
>-|TRBJ2-1|TRBV27
CASRSPGQGPPPNEQFF
>-|TRBJ2-3|TRBV7-2
CASSLRRVADTQYF
>-|TRBJ1-5|TRBV6-1
CASIAGNNQPQHF
>-|TRBJ2-7|TRBV28
CASSFVHLYEQYF
>-|TRBJ2-7|TRBV6-1
CASSYGQSYEQYF
>-|TRBJ1-1|TRBV4-3
CASSQEVSMNTEAFF
>once|TRBJ2-7|TRBV4-1
CASSQLNLVAVDEQYF
>few|TRBJ2-2|TRBV6-6
CASSYPGTGTGELFF
>-|TRBJ1-6|TRBV6-5
CASSYVGTGYNSPLHF